The 15 T cell receptor beta chains below come from one sample, sequenced in a study of control samples from healthy donors and cancer patients. Assay: immunoSEQ multiplex PCR; the TCRdb copy retains only in-frame clones and omits some. The table shows some 89,000 clones, with more than 75% occurring only once. Sequenced material: blood. These receptors all stem from a man aged 30 to 45 in good health.

V usage is TRBV28 and J usage is TRBJ1-3; D is undetermined. The V and J ends lost 6 bases and 9 bases respectively, with 12 bases between them. The CDR3 has 12 amino acids. Germline V gives CDR1 MDHEN, CDR2 SYDVKM. The DNA for the CDR3 is TGTGCCAGCAGCCCCCAAAGCAGCACCATATATTTT. It specifies CASSPQSSTIYF.

This rearrangement joins TRBV7-9 to TRBJ2-7; 10 bases fit TRBD1. The V and J ends lost 1 base and 3 bases, in that order; junction bases with no gene match: 3. The V gene's germline CDR1 is SEHNR and CDR2 FQNEAQ (reference sequence). The CDR3 runs 15 residues. Written as DNA, the CDR3 is TGTGCCAGCAGCTTAGGACAGGGGGCTATCTACGAGCAGTACGTC. Translating it yields CASSLGQGAIYEQYV.

The chain employs TRBV27 and TRBJ1-6; tentative D call: TRBD1 (5 bases). V was trimmed by 6 bases and J by 6 bases, leaving 12 bases between them. The CDR3 length is 14 residues. Germline V gene sequence: CDR1 MNHEY, CDR2 SMNVEV (reference sequence). The CDR3 protein is CASSPYGGNSPLHF. The CDR3 DNA sequence: TGTGCCAGCAGCCCCTACGGGGGTAATTCACCCCTCCACTTT.

The chain couples TRBV5-6 to TRBJ1-3; D possibly corresponds to TRBD1 (6 bases). Germline CDR1 is SGHDT and CDR2 is YYEEEE. Trimming removed 4 bases at V and 8 bases at J, with 16 bases between. The CDR3 covers 14 residues. The CDR3 bases are TGTGCCAGCAGCCACACAGGGAGCGAAGACACCATATATTTT. Protein: CASSHTGSEDTIYF.

The genes are TRBV6-5 and TRBJ1-5, with D perhaps matching TRBD1 (5 bases). Germline CDR1 is MNHEY and CDR2 is SVGAGI. The V and J ends lost 6 bases and 0 bases respectively, with 12 bases between them. The CDR3 is 15 amino acids. The CDR3 spells CASSRTGDSNQPQHF. The CDR3 DNA sequence: TGTGCCAGCAGCAGAACAGGTGATAGCAATCAGCCCCAGCATTTT.

The chain links TRBV10-2 to TRBJ2-1; possible D gene TRBD2, 6 bases. V shed 4 bases and J shed 10 bases, with 14 bases lying between them. Germline V gene data show CDR1 as WSHSY and CDR2 as SAAADI. This CDR3 comprises 13 residues. Here the CDR3 DNA reads TGCGCCAGCAGTGGTTATCTCGGAGGGGAGCAGTTCTTC. Translation: CASSGYLGGEQFF.

The CDR3 region is CASSLYPGRTEAFF. Written as DNA, the CDR3 is TGTGCCAGCAGCTTATATCCGGGGAGGACTGAAGCTTTCTTT. The J gene is TRBJ1-1, the V gene TRBV7-9; no reliable D call. Deletions cut 2 bases from V and 5 bases from J, with 12 bases between. This CDR3 has 14 residues. Germline loops: CDR1 SEHNR, CDR2 FQNEAQ (reference sequence). Full variable domain (remainder filled in from reference TRBV7-9 and TRBJ1-1): DTGVSQNPRHKITKRGQNVTFRCDPISEHNRLYWYRQTLGQGPEFLTYFQNEAQLEKSRLLSDRFSAERPKGSFSTLEIQRTEQGDSAMYLCASSLYPGRTEAFFGQGTRLTVV.

V and J are TRBV4-1 and TRBJ2-5; no clear D gene. Trimming cost V 4 bases and J 0 bases, with 9 bases left between them. The CDR3 is 14 residues long. The V gene's germline CDR1 is MGHRA and CDR2 YSYEKL. The CDR3 here is CASSRGRDQETQYF. The CDR3 DNA reads as TGCGCCAGCAGCCGAGGACGGGACCAAGAGACCCAGTACTTC.

V gene TRBV7-2 combines with J gene TRBJ1-3; unclear D gene. The germline CDR1 and CDR2 sequences are SGHTA and FQGNSA. The CDR3 sequence is 14 residues long. Trimming shortened V by 1 base and J by 1 base, and 5 bases separated the two germline ends. The CDR3 nucleotides read TGTGCCAGCAGCTTAGGGTATTCTGGAAACACCATATATTTT. Translated, it gives CASSLGYSGNTIYF.

This chain links TRBV24-1 with TRBJ1-5; D is perhaps TRBD1 (6 bases). This CDR3 is built from 11 residues. V lost 12 bases and J 8 bases, leaving 13 bases between the germline ends. In germline, CDR1 is KGHDR, CDR2 SFDVKD. The CDR3 region is CAAGAGEPQHF. CDR3 nucleotides: TGTGCCGCGGGGGCAGGGGAGCCCCAGCATTTT.

The chain uses TRBV9 and TRBJ1-4; D is possibly TRBD1 (5 bases). V lost 0 bases and J 8 bases, leaving 20 bases between the germline ends. Germline CDR1 SGDLS, CDR2 YYNGEE. This CDR3 comprises 17 residues. CDR3 protein: CASSVGGEDGAGEKLFF. The CDR3 DNA sequence: TGTGCCAGCAGCGTAGGAGGTGAAGATGGGGCTGGGGAAAAACTGTTTTTT. Variable domain in full (rest from reference TRBV9 and TRBJ1-4): DSGVTQTPKHLITATGQRVTLRCSPRSGDLSVYWYQQSLDQGLQFLIQYYNGEERAKGNILERFSAQQFPDLHSELNLSSLELGDSALYFCASSVGGEDGAGEKLFFGSGTQLSVL.

Note on this clone: A single base separates this from a much larger clone, so it may be a read error. V is TRBV5-1 and J is TRBJ2-5; D not resolved. This CDR3 is 13 amino acids long. From germline, CDR1 is SGHRS and CDR2 YFSETQ. The CDR3 protein is CASSPAVQEIQYF. The CDR3 nucleotides read TGCGCCAGCAGCCCTGCTGTCCAAGAGATCCAGTACTTC.

Here the CDR3 reads CATSDPASGGAYPTYEQYF. In DNA, the CDR3 is TGTGCCACCAGTGACCCCGCTAGCGGGGGGGCCTATCCAACCTACGAGCAGTACTTC. The chain joins TRBV24-1 to TRBJ2-7; 12 bases map to TRBD2. Per the germline V gene, CDR1 is KGHDR and CDR2 is SFDVKD. This CDR3 spans 19 amino acids. After removal of 4 bases from V and 2 bases from J, the junction contained 14 bases not matched to a gene.

V usage is TRBV29-1 and J usage is TRBJ1-1; 10 bases map to TRBD1. V shed 7 bases, J shed 1 base, and the junction held 12 bases outside the gene matches. CDR3 length equals 16 residues. The germline CDR1 and CDR2 sequences are SQVTM and ANQGSEA. The CDR3 sequence is CSAQTRQGASNTEAFF. DNA of the CDR3: TGCAGCGCCCAGACCCGACAGGGGGCCTCGAACACTGAAGCTTTCTTT.

As concerns this clone: Other DNA sequences within the sample encode an identical CDR3. CDR3 in amino acids: CSARTGNTIYF. Here the CDR3 DNA reads TGCAGTGCTAGAACCGGAAACACCATATATTTT. The chain uses TRBV20-1 and TRBJ1-3, with unresolved D. CDR1 and CDR2 (germline): DFQATT, SNEGSKA (reference sequence). The CDR3 extends over 11 amino acids. The germline V and J ends were trimmed by 2 bases and 4 bases, with 3 bases remaining between them.